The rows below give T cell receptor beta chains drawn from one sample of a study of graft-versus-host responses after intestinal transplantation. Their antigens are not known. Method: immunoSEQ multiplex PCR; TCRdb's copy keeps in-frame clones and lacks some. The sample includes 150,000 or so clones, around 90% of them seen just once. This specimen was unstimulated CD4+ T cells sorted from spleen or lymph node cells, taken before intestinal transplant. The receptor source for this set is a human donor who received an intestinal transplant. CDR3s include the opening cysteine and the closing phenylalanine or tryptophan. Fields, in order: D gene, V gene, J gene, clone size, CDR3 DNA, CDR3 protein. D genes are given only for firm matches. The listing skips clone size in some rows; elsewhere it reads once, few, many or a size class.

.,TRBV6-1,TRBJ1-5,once,TGTGCCAGTGGACAGTTTTATCAGCCCCAGCATTTT,CASGQFYQPQHF
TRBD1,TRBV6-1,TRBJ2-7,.,TGTCCCTGGAGACAGGGCGACGAGCAGTACTTC,CPWRQGDEQYF
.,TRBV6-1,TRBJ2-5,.,TGTGCCAGCAGTGGGACAGACCAAGAGACCCAGTACTTC,CASSGTDQETQYF
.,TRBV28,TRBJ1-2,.,TGTGCCAGCAGTTTATGGCAGGGGGGCTACACCTTC,CASSLWQGGYTF
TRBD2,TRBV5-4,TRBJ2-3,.,TGTGCCAGCAGCTTGGGACTAGCGGGAGATACGCAGTATTTT,CASSLGLAGDTQYF
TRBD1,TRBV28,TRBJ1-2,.,TGTGCCAGCAGTGGGGACAGTAGTTGGGTTGGCTACACCTTC,CASSGDSSWVGYTF
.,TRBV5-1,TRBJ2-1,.,TGCGCCAGCAGCTTGGAGGGCAGGGGCTCCTACAATGAGCAGTTCTTC,CASSLEGRGSYNEQFF
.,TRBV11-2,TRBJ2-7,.,TGTGCCAGCAGCAGAGCCCCGCAGGGACAAAACTACGAGCAGTACTTC,CASSRAPQGQNYEQYF
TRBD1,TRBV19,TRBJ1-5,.,TGTGCCAGTAGTATTATGGGGGGACAGGCAAATAATCAGCCCCAGCATTTT,CASSIMGGQANNQPQHF
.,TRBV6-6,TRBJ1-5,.,TGTGCCAGCAGTGTCCGGGACTCGAGAAGCAATCAGCCCCAGCATTTT,CASSVRDSRSNQPQHF
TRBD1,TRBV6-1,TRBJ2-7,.,TGTGCCAGCGAGGACAGGCCCTACGAGCAGTACTTC,CASEDRPYEQYF
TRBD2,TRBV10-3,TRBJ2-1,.,TGTGCCATCAGTGAGTGGCTCGCTACGTACGCGGGAGGGGACAATGAGCAGTTCTTC,CAISEWLATYAGGDNEQFF
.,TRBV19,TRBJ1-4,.,TGTGCCAGTAGTATTCAGGGGCCCGCTCGGCAACTGTTTTTT,CASSIQGPARQLFF
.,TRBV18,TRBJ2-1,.,TGTGCCAGCTCCCCACAAAGGGGCTCCTACAATGAGCAGTTCTTC,CASSPQRGSYNEQFF
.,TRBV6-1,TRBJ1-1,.,TGTGCCAGCAGTGAGTTGGTGACACCTGAAGCTTTCTTT,CASSELVTPEAFF
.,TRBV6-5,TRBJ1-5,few,TGTGCCAGCAGTGGGGACCGACTAAAGCCCCAGCATTTT,CASSGDRLKPQHF
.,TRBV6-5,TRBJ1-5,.,TGTGCCAGCAGACCACACGACAGACTAAATCAGCCCCAGCATTTT,CASRPHDRLNQPQHF
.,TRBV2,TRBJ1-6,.,TGTGCCAGCAGTCCAGAACAGGCCGGATGGCTCCACTTT,CASSPEQAGWLHF
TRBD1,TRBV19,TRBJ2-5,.,TGTGCCAGTAGTATACAGGGGGCTGAGACCCAGTACTTC,CASSIQGAETQYF
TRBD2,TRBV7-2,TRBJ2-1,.,TGTGCCAGCAGCTTAATTCCAGCGGGAGGGAACAATGAGCAGTTCTTC,CASSLIPAGGNNEQFF
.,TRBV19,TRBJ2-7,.,TGTGCCAGTAGTATCGCAGGAGTAAGGGGACCCTACGAGCAGTACTTC,CASSIAGVRGPYEQYF
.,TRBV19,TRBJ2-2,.,TGTGCCAGTAGTATAAGGGGCCCCGGGGAGCTGTTTTTT,CASSIRGPGELFF
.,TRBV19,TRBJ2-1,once,TGTGCCAGTAGTATTAATAGTGCCGGCAATGAGCAGTTCTTC,CASSINSAGNEQFF
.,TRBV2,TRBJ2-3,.,TGTGCCAGCAGTGATCCCGCGGGCCGCACAGATACGCAGTATTTT,CASSDPAGRTDTQYF
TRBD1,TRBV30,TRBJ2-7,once,TGTGCCTGCGGGACAGGGGGTTCCTACGAGCAGTACTTC,CACGTGGSYEQYF
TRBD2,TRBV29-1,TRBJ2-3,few,TGCAGCGCAAGCGGACTAGCGGGCGGGAGGGGAGATACGCAGTATTTT,CSASGLAGGRGDTQYF
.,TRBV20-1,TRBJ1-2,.,TGCAGTGCTACTGGAGGAGGCTACACCTTC,CSATGGGYTF
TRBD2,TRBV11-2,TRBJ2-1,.,TGTGCCAGCAGCCTGACTAGCGGGAGTGGGGATGAGCAGTTCTTC,CASSLTSGSGDEQFF
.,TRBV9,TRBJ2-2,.,TGTGCCAGCAGCGTAGTCCCAGCGGGTTCGAACACCGGGGAGCTGTTTTTT,CASSVVPAGSNTGELFF
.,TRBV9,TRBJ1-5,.,TGTGCCAGCAGCGGAAGTGGTGGTCAGCCCCAGCATTTT,CASSGSGGQPQHF
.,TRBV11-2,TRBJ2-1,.,TGTGCCAGCAGCTTAGTCTTAGGGGGAAATGAGCAGTTCTTC,CASSLVLGGNEQFF
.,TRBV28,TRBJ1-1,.,TGTGCCAGCAGTTCCCCGGCGGCGACTGAAGCTTTCTTT,CASSSPAATEAFF
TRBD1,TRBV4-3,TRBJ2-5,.,TGCGCCAGCAGCCAACGGACAGGGCGAAGGGAGACCCAGTACTTC,CASSQRTGRRETQYF
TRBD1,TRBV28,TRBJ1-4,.,TGTGCCAGCAGTTTACAGGGGGCGCTTGAAAAACTGTTTTTT,CASSLQGALEKLFF
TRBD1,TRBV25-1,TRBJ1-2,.,TGTGCCAGCAGTGACCTGGACAGGGGGAACTATGGCTACACCTTC,CASSDLDRGNYGYTF
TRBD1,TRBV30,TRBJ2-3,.,TGTGCCTGGAGTGTAACAGGGGGGAGAACAGATACGCAGTATTTT,CAWSVTGGRTDTQYF
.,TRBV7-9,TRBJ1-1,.,TGTGCCAGCAGCTTAGCTTCTAGAGGCCCTGAAGCTTTCTTT,CASSLASRGPEAFF
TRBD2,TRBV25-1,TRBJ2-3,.,TGTGCCAGCAGACACGCCGGGAGGACAGATACGCAGTATTTT,CASRHAGRTDTQYF
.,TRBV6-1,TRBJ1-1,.,TGTGCCAGCAGTGAACCCATGAACACTGAAGCTTTCTTT,CASSEPMNTEAFF
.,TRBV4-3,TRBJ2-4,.,TGCGCCAGCGGAGACACAGGAGCCAAAAACATTCAGTACTTC,CASGDTGAKNIQYF
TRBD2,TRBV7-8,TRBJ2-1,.,TGTGCCAGCAGCATCATAGCGGGACATGAGCAGTTCTTC,CASSIIAGHEQFF
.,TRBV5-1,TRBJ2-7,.,TGCGCCAGCAGCTTGGATGGCAGCCCCTACGAGCAGTACTTC,CASSLDGSPYEQYF
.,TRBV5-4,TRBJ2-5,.,TGTGCCAGCAGCTTGGTGCAGGGGGGGACCCAGTACTTC,CASSLVQGGTQYF
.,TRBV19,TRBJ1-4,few,TGTGCCAGTAGTAACGGTGAAAAACTGTTTTTT,CASSNGEKLFF
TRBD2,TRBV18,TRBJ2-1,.,TGTGCCAGCTCACCGAACGTACCACATCCTAGCGGGAGATGGGGTGAGCAGTTCTTC,CASSPNVPHPSGRWGEQFF
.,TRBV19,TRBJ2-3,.,TGTGCCAGTAGAAACGGAGTAGATTCCACAGATACGCAGTATTTT,CASRNGVDSTDTQYF
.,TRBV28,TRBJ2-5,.,TGTGCCAGCAGTTTTTCCAGTGAGACCCAGTACTTC,CASSFSSETQYF